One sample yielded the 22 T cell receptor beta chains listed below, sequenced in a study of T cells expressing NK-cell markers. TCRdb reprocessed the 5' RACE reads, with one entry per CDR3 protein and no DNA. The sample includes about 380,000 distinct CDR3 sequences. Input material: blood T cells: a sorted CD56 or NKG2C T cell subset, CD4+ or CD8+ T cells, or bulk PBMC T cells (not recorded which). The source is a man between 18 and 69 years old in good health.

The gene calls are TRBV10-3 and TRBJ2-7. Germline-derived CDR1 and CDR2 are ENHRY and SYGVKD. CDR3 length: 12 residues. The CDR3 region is CAISRQEPEQYF.

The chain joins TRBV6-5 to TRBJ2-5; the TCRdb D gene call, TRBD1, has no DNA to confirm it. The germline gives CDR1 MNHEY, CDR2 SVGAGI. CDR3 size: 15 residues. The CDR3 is CASSYSQGLQETQYF.

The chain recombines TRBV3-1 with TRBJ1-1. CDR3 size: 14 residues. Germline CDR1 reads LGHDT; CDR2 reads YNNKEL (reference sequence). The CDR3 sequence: CASSQDLAQPEAFF.

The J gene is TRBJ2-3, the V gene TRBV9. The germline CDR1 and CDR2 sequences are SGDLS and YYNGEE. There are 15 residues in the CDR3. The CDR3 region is CASSPMGLAGDTQYF.

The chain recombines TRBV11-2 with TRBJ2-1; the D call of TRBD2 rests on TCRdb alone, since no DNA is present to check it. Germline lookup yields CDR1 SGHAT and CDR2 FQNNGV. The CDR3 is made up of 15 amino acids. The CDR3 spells CASRKPGLAGPEQFF.

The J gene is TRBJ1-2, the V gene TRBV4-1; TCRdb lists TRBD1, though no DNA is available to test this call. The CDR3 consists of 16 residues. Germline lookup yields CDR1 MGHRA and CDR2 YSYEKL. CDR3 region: CASSQESGGRNYGYTF.

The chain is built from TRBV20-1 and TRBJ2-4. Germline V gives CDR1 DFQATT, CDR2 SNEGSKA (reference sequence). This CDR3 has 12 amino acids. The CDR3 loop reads CSARDEYNIQYF.

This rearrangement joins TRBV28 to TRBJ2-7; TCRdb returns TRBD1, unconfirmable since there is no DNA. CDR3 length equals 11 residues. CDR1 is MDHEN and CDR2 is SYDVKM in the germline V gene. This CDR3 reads CVTTGGYEQYF.

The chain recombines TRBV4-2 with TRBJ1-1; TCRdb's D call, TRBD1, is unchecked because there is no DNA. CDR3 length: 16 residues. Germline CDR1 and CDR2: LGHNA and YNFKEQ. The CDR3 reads CASSQGGGQGLTEAFF.

The chain's CDR3 is CASSSPTVLDEQYF. The genes are TRBV5-1 and TRBJ2-7; no DNA is available, so the TRBD1 call from TCRdb remains unchecked. This CDR3 has 14 amino acids. Germline CDR1 reads SGHRS; CDR2 reads YFSETQ.

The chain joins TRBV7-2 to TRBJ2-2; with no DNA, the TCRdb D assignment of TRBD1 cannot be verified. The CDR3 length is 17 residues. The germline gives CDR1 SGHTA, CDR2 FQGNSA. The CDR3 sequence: CASSSQYGTLKTGELFF.

The CDR3 sequence: CASSGWGLGGELFF. The chain couples TRBV5-6 to TRBJ2-2. The germline gives CDR1 SGHDT, CDR2 YYEEEE. The CDR3 runs 14 residues. Combining the CDR3 with reference TRBV5-6 and TRBJ2-2 gives the whole variable domain DAGVTQSPTHLIKTRGQQVTLRCSPKSGHDTVSWYQQALGQGPQFIFQYYEEEERQRGNFPDRFSGHQFPNYSSELNVNALLLGDSALYLCASSGWGLGGELFFGEGSRLTVL.

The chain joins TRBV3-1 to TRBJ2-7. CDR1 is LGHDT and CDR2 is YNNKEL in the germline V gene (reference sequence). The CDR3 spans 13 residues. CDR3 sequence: CASSPTRTGEQYF.

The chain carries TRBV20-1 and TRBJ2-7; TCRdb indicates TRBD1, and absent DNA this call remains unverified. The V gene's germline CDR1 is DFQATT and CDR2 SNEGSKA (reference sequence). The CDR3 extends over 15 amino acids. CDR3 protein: CSGDNRRKGNYEQYF.

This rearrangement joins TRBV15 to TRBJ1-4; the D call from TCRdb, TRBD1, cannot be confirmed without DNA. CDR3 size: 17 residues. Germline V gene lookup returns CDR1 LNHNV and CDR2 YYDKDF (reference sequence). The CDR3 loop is CATSREDGGTVDEKLFF.

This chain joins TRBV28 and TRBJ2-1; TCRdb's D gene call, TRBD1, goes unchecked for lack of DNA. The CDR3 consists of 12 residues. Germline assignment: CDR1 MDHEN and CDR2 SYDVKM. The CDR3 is CASSQGYYEQFF.

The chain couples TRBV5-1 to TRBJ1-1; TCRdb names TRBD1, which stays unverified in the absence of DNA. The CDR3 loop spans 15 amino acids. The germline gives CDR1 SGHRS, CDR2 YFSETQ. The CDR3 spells CASSLTQGGGTEAFF. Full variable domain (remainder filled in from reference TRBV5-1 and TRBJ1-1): KAGVTQTPRYLIKTRGQQVTLSCSPISGHRSVSWYQQTPGQGLQFLFEYFSETQRNKGNFPGRFSGRQFSNSRSEMNVSTLELGDSALYLCASSLTQGGGTEAFFGQGTRLTVV.

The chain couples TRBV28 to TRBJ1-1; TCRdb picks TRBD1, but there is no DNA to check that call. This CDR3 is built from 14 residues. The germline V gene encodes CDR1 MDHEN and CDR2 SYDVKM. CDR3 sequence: CASRTTETNTEAFF. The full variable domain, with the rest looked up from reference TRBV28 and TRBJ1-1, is DVKVTQSSRYLVKRTGEKVFLECVQDMDHENMFWYRQDPGLGLRLIYFSYDVKMKEKGDIPEGYSVSREKKERFSLILESASTNQTSMYLCASRTTETNTEAFFGQGTRLTVV.

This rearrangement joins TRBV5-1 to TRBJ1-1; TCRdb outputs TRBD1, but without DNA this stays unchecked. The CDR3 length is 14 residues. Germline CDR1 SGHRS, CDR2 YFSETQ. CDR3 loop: CASSLGGSNTEAFF.

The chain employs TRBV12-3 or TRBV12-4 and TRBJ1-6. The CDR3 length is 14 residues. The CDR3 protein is CASSFGGPGSPLHF.

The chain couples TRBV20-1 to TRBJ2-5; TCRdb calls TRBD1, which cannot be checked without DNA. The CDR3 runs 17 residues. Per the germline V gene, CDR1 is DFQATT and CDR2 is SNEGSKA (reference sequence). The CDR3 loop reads CSAKAGTGFLVGETQYF.

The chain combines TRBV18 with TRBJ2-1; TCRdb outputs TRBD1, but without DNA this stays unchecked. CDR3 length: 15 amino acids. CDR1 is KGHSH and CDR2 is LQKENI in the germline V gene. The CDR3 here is CASSGLGGTDNEQFF.